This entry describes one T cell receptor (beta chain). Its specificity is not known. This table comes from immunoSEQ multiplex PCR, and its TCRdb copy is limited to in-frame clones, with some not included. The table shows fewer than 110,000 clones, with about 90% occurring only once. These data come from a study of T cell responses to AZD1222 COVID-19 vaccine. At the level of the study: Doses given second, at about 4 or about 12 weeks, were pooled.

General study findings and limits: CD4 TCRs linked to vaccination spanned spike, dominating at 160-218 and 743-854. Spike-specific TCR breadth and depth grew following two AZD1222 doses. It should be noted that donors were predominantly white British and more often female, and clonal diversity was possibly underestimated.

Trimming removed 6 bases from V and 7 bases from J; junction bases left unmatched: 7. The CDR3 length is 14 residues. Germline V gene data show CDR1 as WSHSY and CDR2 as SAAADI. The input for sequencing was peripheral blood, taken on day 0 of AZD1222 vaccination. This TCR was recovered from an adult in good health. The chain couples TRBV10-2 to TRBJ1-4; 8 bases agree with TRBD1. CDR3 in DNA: TGCGCCAGCAGACAAACAGGGGGAGGTGAAAAACTGTTTTTT. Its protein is CASRQTGGGEKLFF.